This TCR beta chain was sequenced in a study of blood T cell repertoires in COVID-19 (TCRdb year 2020). For the study in its entirety: Samples from collaborators originated in the United States, Italy and Spain and spanned both the acute and convalescent phases of COVID-19. The dataset comprised deeply sampled blood TCRbeta repertoires from subjects exposed to, actively infected with, or recovered from COVID-19. The repertoires were made available in a free public database intended to serve as a resource for research on the immune response to SARS-CoV-2. The prospective study material was composed of cDNA or gDNA derived from T cells, B-cell-depleted T cells, or PBMCs. The sample metadata nearly always contained a de-identified subject ID, COVID-19 status, age in years and sex. Where available, HLA class I and class II types were taken from metadata supplied by the sample provider and were not determined by assay-based typing. Samples came from the ongoing ImmuneRACE study (first 160 participants) plus 1,254 subjects from 6 global collaborators.

The full study reports these points: How much clinical and demographic metadata was included differed by source and by participant, and the metadata was provided uncurated.

TCRbeta CDR3 regions were amplified from genomic DNA using the immunoSEQ Assay, a bias-controlled multiplex PCR. The paper's data handling went like this. Within the assay, amplification of reference gene primers was used to estimate how many nucleated cells each sample contained. To quantify the absolute abundance of each unique TCRbeta CDR3 rearrangement, sequence reads were collapsed and filtered. Productive Simpson clonality was computed per sample as the square root of Simpson's diversity index over productive rearrangements. TCRdb mirrors the immuneACCESS table, restricted to in-frame sequences. Some clones are absent from its copies; in checked studies, under half trace to an unresolved V gene, and the reason for the others is unknown. Clone size and the V and J calls come from that table; the DNA yielded D and trimming. For this sample the table gives around 140,000 clones, of which 75% to 90% were detected only once. The ten largest clones add up to 15% to 20% of the sample.

With regard to this clone: Its antigen is still unknown. It has no much larger one-base neighbor in the sample; base qualities were not kept. Different DNA sequences within this sample yield the same CDR3.

Whole blood was collected in K2EDTA tubes by collaborating institutions according to the institutions' own protocols. For TCRbeta analysis, collaborator samples were shipped as frozen whole blood, as isolated PBMCs, or as DNA extracted from either sample type. From the cysteine through the phenylalanine, the CDR3 covers 15 amino acids. The CDR3 DNA has 45 bases and is translated from base 1. The germline V gene gives CDR1 as SGHRS and CDR2 as YFSETQ. V has 2 bases trimmed and J has 7 bases trimmed; junction bases matching no gene number 4. Sequenced: peripheral blood. The V gene is TRBV5-1 and the J gene is TRBJ2-1; the central 12 bases match TRBD2. This TCR came from a man aged 45-60 years with active or convalescent COVID-19. The nucleotide sequence reads TGCGCCAGCAGCTTAAGACTAGCGGGGGATAATGAGCAGTTCTTC. It specifies CASSLRLAGDNEQFF. Joined to the reference TRBV5-1 and TRBJ2-1 proteins, this CDR3 gives the full variable domain: KAGVTQTPRYLIKTRGQQVTLSCSPISGHRSVSWYQQTPGQGLQFLFEYFSETQRNKGNFPGRFSGRQFSNSRSEMNVSTLELGDSALYLCASSLRLAGDNEQFFGPGTRLTVL.